This T cell receptor beta chain is drawn from a study of T cells in Graves' hyperthyroidism and ophthalmopathy. Study-wide context: Before treatment of any kind, peripheral blood was taken at initial diagnosis. Broader study findings: Ophthalmopathy prediction by the model preceded onset by a median roughly 6.3 months.

Uncontrolled infection, other autoimmune disease, pregnancy or lactation disqualified patients from enrolment. PBMCs were sourced from more than 9 ml fresh peripheral blood. The sample holds a few counts of this clonotype. Antigen: not known. RNA transcripts gave rise to amplified TCR beta CDR3 regions. HTBI primers drove first-round RT-PCR of the TCR CDR3. TCRdb fed the multiplex PCR reads into MiXCR, producing one record per CDR3 protein. The sample lists about 560,000 distinct CDR3 sequences, around 17% occurring once. Trimming took off 6 bases at V and 0 bases at J, with 14 bases between the two ends. Germline CDR1 is GTSNPN and CDR2 is SVGIG (reference sequence). CDR3 length: 15 amino acids.

The chain has TRBV30 and TRBJ1-4, with a tentative D call TRBD1 (5 bases). This TCR was recovered from a woman aged 18 to 35 with Graves' hyperthyroidism. Sample: blood. CDR3 amino acids: CACFSTGATNEKLFF. CDR3 sequence (DNA): TGTGCCTGCTTTTCAACAGGTGCAACTAATGAAAAACTGTTTTTT.